The 2 T cell receptor beta chains below all came from one sample that was sequenced in a study of cytomegalovirus exposure and HLA in healthy donors. Vbeta (60) and Jbeta (13) primers were used in the PCR. Measured with immunoSEQ multiplex PCR; TCRdb has only the in-frame clones, and not every one. The data show 70,000 to 95,000 clones, with about 75% seen just once and 10% held by the top ten. The sample taken for sequencing was PBMCs. The receptors were gathered from a man aged 25 to 40 in good health and CMV-seropositive.

V usage is TRBV9 and J usage is TRBJ1-1, with TRBD1 identical over 7 bases. Germline CDR1 and CDR2: SGDLS and YYNGEE. The CDR3 totals 12 residues. The trim removed 4 bases at V and 7 bases at J, leaving 4 bases unmatched. CDR3 sequence: CASSPRDSEAFF. Written as DNA, the CDR3 is TGTGCCAGCAGCCCCCGGGACAGTGAAGCTTTCTTT.

This clone has just a few counts. V gene TRBV7-9 combines with J gene TRBJ2-7; 10 bases are a match to TRBD1. Germline V lookup: CDR1 SEHNR, CDR2 FQNEAQ (reference sequence). The CDR3 has 14 amino acids. Germline trimming cut 3 bases from V and 5 bases from J; bases unmatched to any gene: 4. The CDR3 loop is CASSLGTGVHEQYF. DNA for the CDR3: TGTGCCAGCAGCTTGGGGACAGGGGTACACGAGCAGTACTTC.